This record looks at one T cell receptor beta chain sequence and its context. In this sample, this clonotype turned up a few times. The antigen it binds to is not known. It has no much larger one-base neighbor in the sample; base qualities were not kept. This entry is derived from a study of T-cell memory formation after mild COVID-19 (dated by TCRdb to the early 2020s). In terms of the full investigation: Most TCR sequence clusters were specific to one of the two donors. In a couple of donors, T-cell clones that expanded and contracted after mild COVID-19 were followed by sequencing TCRalpha and TCRbeta repertoires longitudinally. Two young, previously healthy adult volunteers, one female and one male, were included in the cohort.

The instrument was an Illumina NovaSeq 6000. Using 5'RACE with constant-segment primers, TCRalpha and TCRbeta cDNA libraries were constructed, with sample barcodes and unique molecular identifiers added in the process. RNA was extracted from every sample with Trizol reagent. Libraries were amplified in two PCR steps, with a second sample barcode and Illumina TruSeq adapters added in the second step. The libraries were sequenced on an Illumina NovaSeq using 2 x 150 bp paired-end reads. The study's processing was this. Demultiplexing of reads and collapsing into UMI-guided consensus sequences were performed with migec v1.2.7. Using mixcr v2.1.11, UMI consensuses were aligned to TRA and TRB V and J templates and then assembled into clonotypes. Clonotypes were classified as expanded or contracted when called significant by both edgeR and NoisET, with noise models trained on biological replicates. For edgeR calls, a false discovery rate-adjusted p below 0.01 and a log2 fold-change threshold of 1 were applied. As an exploratory analysis of dynamics, max-normalized trajectories of the 1000 most abundant clonotypes were examined with PCA combined with hierarchical clustering. The CD4 or CD8 phenotype of responding clones was assigned using the separately sequenced CD4+ and CD8+ repertoires. The public reads were reanalyzed by TCRdb: fastp trimming at Q25, MiXCR alignment, in-frame beta chains only. Rows merge per CDR3 protein into single entries with the most common DNA and genes. These V and J calls rely on TCRdb rather than the paper's analysis. Across this sample there are about 310,000 distinct CDR3 sequences, with roughly a fifth seen only once. Jointly, the top ten make up around a fifth of the sample.

Measured from the cysteine to the phenylalanine, the CDR3 is 15 residues long. CDR3 DNA is the only sequence kept; it has 45 bases, read in frame from the first base. Deletion took 0 bases off V and 4 bases off J, with a span of 11 bases between the germline ends. According to the germline V gene, CDR1 reads MNHEY and CDR2 reads SVGAGI. Broader findings and caveats from the paper: SARS-CoV-2 specificity of the second-wave clones peaking on day 37 was not confirmed. From day 15 to 85, contracting clones showed balanced CD4/CD8 phenotypes, whereas a second wave of clones that expanded from day 15 to 37 leaned towards CD4+. Only a couple of mild cases were covered by the study, and larger cohorts that include severe cases with pre-infection samples were considered necessary. The detection of some responding clones in pre-infection memory suggests that pre-existing cross-reactive memory T cells joined the SARS-CoV-2 response. Contracting CD4+ clones were located mainly in the CM and EM memory subsets, whereas CD8+ clones were found to be enriched in EMRA.

Ficoll-Paque density gradient centrifugation was used to isolate PBMCs. The chain couples TRBV6-5 to TRBJ2-3, with the D gene uncertain. Sequences were obtained from PBMCs or a T cell subset sorted from them (not recorded which). This TCR came from a man aged 18 to 29 who had mild COVID-19 (a few samples of this study predate the infection). The sample titles of this study are shuffled in the database, so cell type and time point are left out; the donor was told from shared clones. CDR3 protein: CASSYSLDKSDTQYF. The DNA sequence reads TGTGCCAGCAGTTACTCGCTGGATAAGTCAGATACGCAGTATTTT.